The 26 T cell receptor beta chains below come from one sample, sequenced in a study of blood T cell repertoires in COVID-19 (dated by TCRdb to about 2020). The library was obtained by the immunoSEQ multiplex PCR assay. This immuneACCESS table, as held by TCRdb, lists in-frame sequences with V and J called but not all clones. Of the missing ones, under half trace to an unresolved V gene in checked studies; the others have no known cause. Counted in this sample were a few hundred thousand clones; around 89% of them appeared once. In total, the top ten clones hold less than 2% of the sample. The sequencing input was PBMCs or T cells enriched from blood (not recorded which). The receptors originated from a woman aged 35 to 49 who had recovered from COVID-19.

The chain has TRBV4-1 and TRBJ2-2; D perhaps matches TRBD2 (5 bases). The CDR3 extends over 14 amino acids. CDR1 is MGHRA and CDR2 is YSYEKL in the germline V gene. Trimming took off 0 bases at V and 10 bases at J, with 12 bases between the two ends. The CDR3 sequence: CASSQEGRQEELFF. Here the CDR3 DNA reads TGCGCCAGCAGCCAAGAGGGGAGACAAGAGGAGCTGTTTTTT.

This clone was recorded a few times. The chain links TRBV7-9 to TRBJ2-3; TRBD1 is a possible D gene (7 bases). CDR1 and CDR2 from the germline V gene are SEHNR and FQNEAQ (reference sequence). The CDR3 extends over 14 amino acids. Trimming took off 3 bases at V and 2 bases at J, with 9 bases between the two ends. The CDR3 reads CASSLEGATDTQYF. CDR3 sequence (DNA): TGTGCCAGCAGCTTGGAGGGGGCCACAGATACGCAGTATTTT.

The gene calls are TRBV5-4 and TRBJ2-1, with 7 bases lining up with TRBD2. This CDR3 has 15 amino acids. The J segment lost 6 bases and the V segment lost 2 bases, leaving 8 bases of the junction unmatched. Germline CDR1 reads SGHNT; CDR2 reads YYREEE (reference sequence). Written as DNA, the CDR3 is TGTGCCAGCAGCTTCCCCCGGGAGGACCTCAATGAGCAGTTCTTC. Amino acid sequence: CASSFPREDLNEQFF.

The rearrangement links TRBV4-1 to TRBJ2-7, with a weak D call TRBD1 (6 bases). This CDR3 has 14 amino acids. Between the trimmed V and J ends, which lost 0 bases and 0 bases, there was a span of 6 bases. From germline, CDR1 is MGHRA and CDR2 YSYEKL. The DNA of the CDR3 is TGCGCCAGCAGCCAAGAGGACAGCTCCTACGAGCAGTACTTC. Protein: CASSQEDSSYEQYF.

The chain recombines TRBV18 with TRBJ1-1; D not resolved. CDR3 length: 14 residues. V was pared by 4 bases and J by 0 bases, with 9 bases between. CDR1 KGHSH and CDR2 LQKENI come from the germline V gene. CDR3 region: CASSQTFVNTEAFF. CDR3 in DNA: TGTGCCAGCTCACAGACATTCGTGAACACTGAAGCTTTCTTT.

Comments on this clone: The sample holds other DNA sequences that translate to the same CDR3. The genes are TRBV18 and TRBJ2-2, with D hard to call. Per germline, CDR1 KGHSH and CDR2 LQKENI. This CDR3 has 14 residues. The V and J ends lost 0 bases and 5 bases respectively, with 7 bases between them. CDR3 sequence reads: CASSPPSVTGELFF. DNA for the CDR3: TGTGCCAGCTCACCACCGTCTGTAACCGGGGAGCTGTTTTTT. The variable domain in full, with the rest retrieved from reference TRBV18 and TRBJ2-2, is NAGVMQNPRHLVRRRGQEARLRCSPMKGHSHVYWYRQLPEEGLKFMVYLQKENIIDESGMPKERFSAEFPKEGPSILRIQQVVRGDSAAYFCASSPPSVTGELFFGEGSRLTVL.

The chain joins TRBV10-1 to TRBJ1-1; D gene unclear. Germline CDR1 and CDR2: WNHNN and SYGVQD (reference sequence). The CDR3 has 13 amino acids. V gave up 0 bases and J gave up 4 bases, with 6 bases separating them. In DNA form, the CDR3 reads TGCGCCAGCAGTGAGTCGTGGAGCACTGAAGCTTTCTTT. It yields the protein CASSESWSTEAFF.

This chain connects TRBV19 to TRBJ2-1, with 7 nucleotides matching TRBD2. The CDR3 runs to 15 residues. The germline V gene has CDR1 LNHDA and CDR2 SQIVND (reference sequence). Trimming at V came to 5 bases and at J to 4 bases, leaving 8 bases not matched to a gene. CDR3 nucleotides: TGTGCCAGTAGTCCCTTTAGCGGGTTGTACAATGAGCAGTTCTTC. Translation: CASSPFSGLYNEQFF.

J is TRBJ2-7 and V is TRBV7-8, with D perhaps matching TRBD1 (5 bases). Germline V gene lookup returns CDR1 SGHVS and CDR2 FQNEAQ. V was shortened by 5 bases and J by 3 bases, with 17 bases between the two germline ends. The CDR3 is 15 residues long. CDR3 bases: TGTGCCAGCAGCCCGGGCAGGGAAGTAGACTACGAGCAGTACTTC. It codes for CASSPGREVDYEQYF.

V gene TRBV21-1 combines with J gene TRBJ1-6; TRBD1, the table's D call, was not compared with the DNA. TRBV21-1 is classified as a pseudogene. This CDR3 has 15 residues. The CDR3 loop is CASSKVQGPNSPLHF. CDR3 DNA: TGTGCCAGCAGCAAAGTACAGGGCCCAAATTCACCCCTCCACTTT.

The V call is TRBV7-2, the J call TRBJ2-5, with D possibly matching TRBD1 (5 bases). The V end was cut by 4 bases, the J end by 2 bases, with 14 bases between. This CDR3 is 15 amino acids long. The germline V gene encodes CDR1 SGHTA and CDR2 FQGNSA. CDR3 nucleotides: TGTGCCAGCAGCTCACAGGCCGGCAGACAAGAGACCCAGTACTTC. Protein sequence: CASSSQAGRQETQYF.

This clone showed up just once. The V call is TRBV7-9, the J call TRBJ1-5, with 12 nucleotides matching TRBD1. Germline V CDR1 and CDR2: SEHNR, FQNEAQ (reference sequence). The V gene end was trimmed by 4 bases and the J gene end by 3 bases; junction bases not matched to a gene: 4. There are 16 residues in the CDR3. DNA for the CDR3: TGTGCCAGCAGCTGGGGACAGGGGGCTTACAATCAGCCCCAGCATTTT. Its translation: CASSWGQGAYNQPQHF.

CDR3 sequence: CASSWKASSSYNEQFF. CDR3 nucleotides: TGTGCCAGCAGTTGGAAAGCGTCGAGCTCCTACAATGAGCAGTTCTTC. The chain employs TRBV27 and TRBJ2-1; D uncertain. CDR1 and CDR2 (germline): MNHEY, SMNVEV (reference sequence). The CDR3 sequence is 16 residues long. V dropped 4 bases and J dropped 0 bases, with 13 bases sitting between them.

On this clone: The same CDR3 arises from other DNA sequences in this sample as well. CDR3 nucleotides: TGCGCCAGCAGCCAAGATTCACAGGGGACTCAGCCCCAGCATTTT. Amino acids: CASSQDSQGTQPQHF. V is TRBV4-3 and J is TRBJ1-5; 7 bases are shared with TRBD1. Germline lookup yields CDR1 LGHNA and CDR2 YSLEER. V was clipped by 0 bases and J by 6 bases; unmatched bases: 5. The CDR3 totals 15 residues.

V usage is TRBV2 and J usage is TRBJ2-1, with 9 nucleotides matching TRBD2. The CDR3 has 16 residues. Germline V CDR1 and CDR2: SNHLY, FYNNEI. Trimming removed 7 bases from V and 6 bases from J; junction bases left unmatched: 13. CDR3 bases: TGTGCCAGCATGGACGGAGGCGGGAGGGCCGCCAATGAGCAGTTCTTC. Amino acid sequence: CASMDGGGRAANEQFF.

The chain recombines TRBV19 with TRBJ2-7; TRBD1 agrees at 12 bases. Germline V gene lookup returns CDR1 LNHDA and CDR2 SQIVND (reference sequence). The ends lost 5 bases at V and 6 bases at J; junction bases unmatched: 26. This CDR3 comprises 21 residues. The CDR3 spells CASSPQWGWGQGAIEASEQYF. CDR3 DNA sequence: TGTGCCAGTAGTCCCCAATGGGGCTGGGGACAGGGGGCTATTGAGGCGAGCGAGCAGTACTTC.

There are a few counts of this clone. The chain joins TRBV6-5 to TRBJ1-1; D is uncertain. Trimming cost V 6 bases and J 4 bases, with 15 bases left between them. The CDR3 is 14 residues long. Germline V gene sequence: CDR1 MNHEY, CDR2 SVGAGI. The CDR3 coding sequence is TGTGCCAGCAGCGACGGGGAGTCCGGCACTGAAGCTTTCTTT. Its protein is CASSDGESGTEAFF.

This clone showed up just a few times. This sequence joins TRBV24-1 and TRBJ1-5; TRBD1 matches at 11 bases. The CDR3 consists of 17 residues. Per the germline V gene, CDR1 is KGHDR and CDR2 is SFDVKD. V was clipped by 7 bases and J by 7 bases; unmatched bases: 14. CDR3 in DNA: TGTGCCACCAGCTTCCACCGGGACAGGGGGTTTAGGCAGCCCCAGCATTTT. Translated: CATSFHRDRGFRQPQHF.

There are a few counts of this clone. The chain employs TRBV27 and TRBJ1-1, with D possibly being TRBD1 (5 bases). V gave up 0 bases and J gave up 4 bases, with 9 bases separating them. Germline V lookup: CDR1 MNHEY, CDR2 SMNVEV (reference sequence). The CDR3 has 14 residues. Here the CDR3 reads CASSLSGALTEAFF. The DNA of the CDR3 is TGTGCCAGCAGTTTATCAGGGGCGCTCACTGAAGCTTTCTTT.

The chain uses TRBV24-1 and TRBJ2-2; D unclear. CDR3 length equals 13 residues. The germline CDR1 and CDR2 sequences are KGHDR and SFDVKD. The ends were cut back, 1 base at V and 7 bases at J, with 6 bases in the middle. The CDR3 reads CATSDFTGGELFF. CDR3 bases: TGTGCCACCAGTGATTTTACTGGCGGGGAGCTGTTTTTT.

The V call is TRBV9, the J call TRBJ2-1; 7 bases are shared with TRBD2. The length of the CDR3 is 15 residues. Germline V gene data show CDR1 as SGDLS and CDR2 as YYNGEE. Trimming removed 4 bases from V and 3 bases from J; junction bases left unmatched: 7. The CDR3, as DNA: TGTGCCAGCAGCCCCCTGCGGGAGAGCTACAATGAGCAGTTCTTC. This codes for CASSPLRESYNEQFF. Full variable domain (remainder filled in from reference TRBV9 and TRBJ2-1): DSGVTQTPKHLITATGQRVTLRCSPRSGDLSVYWYQQSLDQGLQFLIQYYNGEERAKGNILERFSAQQFPDLHSELNLSSLELGDSALYFCASSPLRESYNEQFFGPGTRLTVL.

The V gene is TRBV9, the J gene TRBJ2-5, with unresolved D. The V gene lost 3 bases and the J gene lost 4 bases, with 16 bases spanning the gap. Germline V gives CDR1 SGDLS, CDR2 YYNGEE. The CDR3 totals 15 residues. In DNA form, the CDR3 reads TGTGCCAGCAGCGATGAGCAGGCCTTGGGAGAGACCCAGTACTTC. As protein: CASSDEQALGETQYF.

V usage is TRBV7-2 and J usage is TRBJ1-3, with D unresolved. The ends were cut back, 5 bases at V and 2 bases at J, with 16 bases in the middle. CDR3 length: 16 residues. Germline-derived CDR1 and CDR2 are SGHTA and FQGNSA. DNA of the CDR3: TGTGCCAGCAGCCCGCGCCGGGTCAACCCTGGAAACACCATATATTTT. Its translation: CASSPRRVNPGNTIYF.

The chain links TRBV15 to TRBJ2-5, with TRBD2 identical over 7 bases. Germline CDR1 LNHNV, CDR2 YYDKDF (reference sequence). This CDR3 has 16 residues. Germline trimming cut 0 bases from V and 2 bases from J; bases unmatched to any gene: 6. As DNA, the CDR3 is TGTGCCACCAGCAGAGACCCCGGGACTATACAAGAGACCCAGTACTTC. This sequence encodes CATSRDPGTIQETQYF.

This clone has a handful of counts. The chain couples TRBV19 to TRBJ2-1; 8 bases agree with TRBD2. This CDR3 contains 17 residues. J was trimmed by 0 bases and V by 1 base; bases with no gene match: 5. Germline loops: CDR1 LNHDA, CDR2 SQIVND (reference sequence). CDR3 sequence reads: CASSIAWTSSSYNEQFF. The CDR3 coding sequence is TGTGCCAGTAGTATAGCTTGGACTAGCAGCTCCTACAATGAGCAGTTCTTC.

The gene calls are TRBV10-3 and TRBJ1-2; D not certain. Trimming stripped 0 bases from V and 2 bases from J, with 7 bases between. Germline loops: CDR1 ENHRY, CDR2 SYGVKD. This CDR3 has 14 residues. The CDR3 reads CAISESPGNYGYTF. CDR3 sequence (DNA): TGTGCCATCAGTGAGTCGCCGGGGAACTATGGCTACACCTTC.